The rows below give T cell receptor beta chains drawn from one sample of a study of regulatory T cells in long-lasting Graves disease. A single record per CDR3 protein comes from TCRdb applying MiXCR to the multiplex PCR reads. Among 410,000 or so distinct CDR3 sequences listed, 15% were seen once. This sample also appeared in a second study, on T cells in Graves' hyperthyroidism and ophthalmopathy.

Sequenced here: peripheral blood mononuclear cells (PBMCs), sampled at new diagnosis, from a patient treated with antithyroid drugs. The receptors were sampled from a woman under 40 with Graves disease. Both conserved end residues are part of each CDR3. D genes are given only for firm matches. Not every row has a clone size; where given, it reads once, few, many or a size class.

>.|TRBJ2-1|many|TRBV27
TGTGCCAGCAGTATCCTTCCGGGGGCCCCCTACAATGAGCAGTTCTTC
CASSILPGAPYNEQFF
>.|TRBJ2-1|.|TRBV5-4
TGTGCCAGCAGCTTGGCGCTAGTCGCCCATGAGCAGTTCTTC
CASSLALVAHEQFF
>.|TRBJ1-2|many|TRBV7-2
TGTGCCAGCAGCCCCGACAGAGAGTATGGCTACACCTTC
CASSPDREYGYTF
>TRBD2|TRBJ2-3|many|TRBV7-2
TGTGCCAGCAGCTTAGTCTCCCGACTAGCGGGGAGCACAGATACGCAGTATTTT
CASSLVSRLAGSTDTQYF
>TRBD1|TRBJ2-1|.|TRBV5-8
TGTGCCAGCAGCTTCCTGGGGACAGGGGCCCTCAATGAGCAGTTCTTC
CASSFLGTGALNEQFF
>.|TRBJ2-2|many|TRBV6-1
TGTGCCACTTTCGCTTGGGGGAAGGTAACCGGGGAGCTGTTTTTT
CATFAWGKVTGELFF
>TRBD2|TRBJ2-1|.|TRBV29-1
TGCAGCGTAAAAGGGGCGGGGGGGCCTTACAATGAGCAGTTCTTC
CSVKGAGGPYNEQFF
>.|TRBJ2-1|.|TRBV25-1
TGTGCCAGCAGTGAGCCGGGCCTAGGCTATGAGCAGTTCTTC
CASSEPGLGYEQFF
>TRBD2|TRBJ2-7|many|TRBV2
TGTGCCTCCAGGCGGGGGGCTTACGAGCAGTACTTC
CASRRGAYEQYF
>TRBD1|TRBJ2-3|many|TRBV11-2
TGTGCCAGCAGCTGGGGACAGGGGGCAACAGATACGCAGTATTTT
CASSWGQGATDTQYF
>TRBD1|TRBJ2-5|.|TRBV29-1
TGCAGCGTTGAAGGGGACCAAAACAGGGGCCAAGAGACCCAGTACTTC
CSVEGDQNRGQETQYF
>TRBD2|TRBJ2-2|many|TRBV5-1
TGCGCCAGCAGCGTGGGACTAACGAACACCGGGGAGCTGTTTTTT
CASSVGLTNTGELFF
>TRBD1|TRBJ2-5|.|TRBV19
TGTGCCAGTAGTATAGTGGGTGACAGGGGGGAGACCCAGTACTTC
CASSIVGDRGETQYF
>.|TRBJ2-2|.|TRBV6-1
TGTGCCAGCAGTGAAGATCGGGAGCTGTTTTTT
CASSEDRELFF
>TRBD2|TRBJ2-3|.|TRBV19
TGTGCCAGTAGTAGGCGGGAGGGGTCAGATACGCAGTATTTT
CASSRREGSDTQYF
>TRBD1|TRBJ1-2|many|TRBV30
TGTGCTCTCGGGGACAGATCATATGGCTACACCTTC
CALGDRSYGYTF
>.|TRBJ2-2|few|TRBV7-8
TGTGCCAGCAGCATGGGGACCGTTGGGGCGGAGCTGTTTTTT
CASSMGTVGAELFF
>.|TRBJ1-2|many|TRBV27
TGTGCCAGCAGCCCGGTGAATACCCATGGCTACACCTTC
CASSPVNTHGYTF
>TRBD2|TRBJ2-3|many|TRBV24-1
TGTGCCACCAGTGACCGACTAGCGGGACGCACAGATACGCAGTATTTT
CATSDRLAGRTDTQYF
>TRBD2|TRBJ2-5|many|TRBV29-1
TGCAGCGCTGGTGGGAGCGGGGCTGGCGAGACCCAGTACTTC
CSAGGSGAGETQYF
>TRBD1|TRBJ2-7|many|TRBV28
TGTGCCAGCAGTCCCGCGGGGACAGGGGGGCCCTACGAGCAGTACTTC
CASSPAGTGGPYEQYF
>.|TRBJ2-1|many|TRBV6-2/TRBV6-3
TGTGCCAGCAGTTACTCAGAGGACAATGAGCAGTTCTTC
CASSYSEDNEQFF
>.|TRBJ2-1|.|TRBV11-2
TGTGCCAGCAGCTTAGTGAAGCGGTACAATGAGCAGTTCTTC
CASSLVKRYNEQFF
>.|TRBJ1-1|many|TRBV11-2
TGTGCCAGCAGCGCCCGAGGTCAGGGGAACACTGAAGCTTTCTTT
CASSARGQGNTEAFF
>.|TRBJ2-1|.|TRBV28
TGTGCCAGCAGTTTTAGAGACCGAGACTCAGGGTACTTC
CASSFRDRDSGYF
>.|TRBJ2-1|.|TRBV20-1
TGCAGTGCTAGATACATCAATGAGCAGTTCTTC
CSARYINEQFF
>.|TRBJ1-5|few|TRBV7-9
TGTGCCAGCAGCTTAGGTGACGGCCTCAATCAGCCCCAGCATTTT
CASSLGDGLNQPQHF
>TRBD1|TRBJ1-2|many|TRBV5-1
TGCGCCAGCAGCTTGGCTCCGACGGACAGGGACTATGGCTACACCTTC
CASSLAPTDRDYGYTF
>.|TRBJ1-5|.|TRBV5-5
TGTGCCAGCAGCTTGGATATTTGGGAGCCCCAGCATTTT
CASSLDIWEPQHF
>.|TRBJ2-7|many|TRBV27
TGTGCCAGCACTCCCGGGGGAGGCTACGAGCAGTACTTC
CASTPGGGYEQYF
>TRBD2|TRBJ2-1|many|TRBV10-1
TGCGCCAGCAGTCACCCGGGACTAGCGGGAGCGGTGAATGAGCAGTTCTTC
CASSHPGLAGAVNEQFF
>.|TRBJ2-7|many|TRBV6-1
TGTGCCAGCAGTCGTACGGACGGATCCTACGAGCAGTACTTC
CASSRTDGSYEQYF
>.|TRBJ1-2|many|TRBV24-1
TGTGCCACCAGTGAATATGGGGGAAGATCGGGCTACACCTTC
CATSEYGGRSGYTF
>.|TRBJ2-7|few|TRBV5-1
TGCGCCAGCAGCTTGGGGTCCGACGGATCCCTTTCCTACGAGCAGTACTTC
CASSLGSDGSLSYEQYF
>.|TRBJ1-5|once|TRBV19
TGTGCCAGTAGTATGAAGGGGGATCAGCCCCAGCATTTT
CASSMKGDQPQHF
>.|TRBJ2-7|.|TRBV20-1
TGCAGTGCTAGCGCTAATGGCAGCTCCTACGAGCAGTACTTC
CSASANGSSYEQYF
>TRBD2|TRBJ2-1|many|TRBV5-1
TGCGCCAGCAGCTTTACCGGGACTAGCGGGAGTCAGCAGTTCTTC
CASSFTGTSGSQQFF
>.|TRBJ1-5|few|TRBV19
TGTGCCAGTAGTTATAAAGGGAATCAGCCCCAGCATTTT
CASSYKGNQPQHF
>.|TRBJ2-1|many|TRBV28
TGTGCCAGCAGTTTTGCGACCCCGCGCAATGAGCAGTTCTTC
CASSFATPRNEQFF
>.|TRBJ1-2|many|TRBV7-8
TGTGCCAGCAGTCGACAGGAGAACTATGGCTACACCTTC
CASSRQENYGYTF
>.|TRBJ2-7|.|TRBV5-6
TGTGCCAGCAGCTTGGGGATTTTGGGCGAGCAGTACTTC
CASSLGILGEQYF
>.|TRBJ2-3|many|TRBV12-3/TRBV12-4
TGTGCCAGCACCAAAGATCCGGACCCGCCGGCAGATACGCAGTATTTT
CASTKDPDPPADTQYF
>TRBD1|TRBJ2-5|many|TRBV7-9
TGTGCCAGCAGCTTCTGGGACAGGGTGGAGACCCAGTACTTC
CASSFWDRVETQYF
>.|TRBJ2-3|many|TRBV12-3/TRBV12-4
TGTGCCAGCAGACAACTAGATACGCAGTATTTT
CASRQLDTQYF
>TRBD2|TRBJ2-3|few|TRBV24-1
TGTGCCACCAGTGATCAGGGACTAGCGGGAAGCACAGATACGCAGTATTTT
CATSDQGLAGSTDTQYF
>TRBD2|TRBJ2-2|.|TRBV6-2/TRBV6-3
TGTGCCAGCGCCCTAGCGGGGTCGAACACCGGGGAGCTGTTTTTT
CASALAGSNTGELFF
>TRBD1|TRBJ2-6|few|TRBV6-1
TGTGCCACCCGCGCGGACAGGTGGTCTGGGGCCAACGTCCTGACTTTC
CATRADRWSGANVLTF